Following are 21 T cell receptor beta chains from one sample sequenced in a study of blood T cell repertoires in COVID-19. Produced via immunoSEQ multiplex PCR; TCRdb's table is partial and in-frame only. This table has 400,000 to 550,000 clones, approximately 90% appearing once. The sequenced material came from peripheral blood. These receptors were collected from a woman aged 30 to 39 with acute or convalescent COVID-19.

V gene TRBV4-1 combines with J gene TRBJ1-2, with TRBD1 as a possible D gene (6 bases). CDR1 and CDR2 (germline): MGHRA, YSYEKL. Trimming shortened V by 2 bases and J by 1 base, and 11 bases separated the two germline ends. The CDR3 has 15 amino acids. The CDR3 spells CASSQPSRGNYGYTF. For the CDR3, the DNA is TGCGCCAGCAGCCAACCCTCCAGGGGTAACTATGGCTACACCTTC.

Concerning this clone itself: The junction shows a germline mismatch at one end, possibly a read error. The rearrangement joins TRBV6-4 to TRBJ1-1, with TRBD1 matching 7 bases. The CDR3 loop spans 13 amino acids. Germline values: CDR1 MRHNA, CDR2 SNTAGT. CDR3 sequence reads: CAGSGQADTEAFF. The DNA of the CDR3 is TGTGCCGGCAGCGGACAGGCTGACACTGAAGCTTTCTTT.

The rearrangement uses TRBV5-1 and TRBJ1-1, with 8 bases lining up with TRBD1. The CDR3 spans 14 residues. V shed 6 bases and J 4 bases; nucleotides not matched to a gene: 8. CDR1 and CDR2 (germline): SGHRS, YFSETQ. The CDR3, as DNA: TGCGCCAGCAACTTCAGGGGGCTCGGCACTGAAGCTTTCTTT. Protein product: CASNFRGLGTEAFF.

The chain is built from TRBV5-6 and TRBJ1-5; 7 bases fit TRBD1. CDR1 SGHDT and CDR2 YYEEEE come from the germline V gene. V shed 0 bases and J 7 bases; nucleotides not matched to a gene: 19. The CDR3 consists of 19 residues. The CDR3, as DNA: TGTGCCAGCAGCTTGGCCAGGGCAGGGGGACGGGGTGATATGCAGCCCCAGCATTTT. This gives the protein CASSLARAGGRGDMQPQHF.

This clone is a singleton in its sample. The rearrangement joins TRBV6-6 to TRBJ2-7, with a weak D call TRBD1 (6 bases). The V gene's germline CDR1 is MNHNY and CDR2 SVGAGI (reference sequence). Trimming took off 5 bases at V and 1 base at J, with 24 bases between the two ends. The CDR3 loop spans 18 amino acids. The CDR3 sequence: CASSQIKRQEINSYEQYF. CDR3 DNA: TGTGCCAGCAGTCAAATAAAAAGACAGGAGATAAATTCCTACGAGCAGTACTTC.

This rearrangement joins TRBV6-2 or TRBV6-3 to TRBJ2-5, with TRBD1 identical over 9 bases. The germline gives CDR1 MNHEY, CDR2 SVGEGT. J lost 5 bases, V lost 6 bases, and 10 bases had no gene match. There are 15 residues in the CDR3. As DNA, the CDR3 is TGTGCCAGCAGCCGCCAACTCGGACAGGGGGAGACCCAGTACTTC. This translates into CASSRQLGQGETQYF.

This clone was observed a single time. The chain is built from TRBV6-5 and TRBJ2-1, with D hard to call. Trimming shortened V by 6 bases and J by 7 bases, and 7 bases separated the two germline ends. Germline V gene lookup returns CDR1 MNHEY and CDR2 SVGAGI. This CDR3 comprises 11 residues. CDR3 residues: CASRATNEQFF. CDR3 in DNA: TGTGCCAGCAGAGCCACGAATGAGCAGTTCTTC.

The V call is TRBV4-1, the J call TRBJ1-2, with 9 bases fitting TRBD1. The CDR3 sequence is 15 residues long. Germline V CDR1 and CDR2: MGHRA, YSYEKL. Unmatched junction bases numbered 8, after V lost 4 bases and J lost 5 bases. This chain's CDR3 is CASSREQGAVYGYTF. CDR3 DNA: TGCGCCAGCAGCCGAGAACAGGGGGCGGTGTATGGCTACACCTTC.

The genes are TRBV6-1 and TRBJ1-5, with 8 positions matching TRBD1. Germline V lookup: CDR1 MNHNS, CDR2 SASEGT. V lost 4 bases to trimming and J lost 7 bases; unmatched junction nucleotides: 18. The CDR3 has 18 residues. The CDR3 spells CASSGGTEDRGRRQPQHF. CDR3 nucleotides: TGTGCCAGCAGTGGGGGGACCGAAGACAGGGGAAGAAGGCAGCCCCAGCATTTT.

The chain employs TRBV5-6 and TRBJ2-1; 7 positions match TRBD1. V shed 1 base and J 4 bases; nucleotides not matched to a gene: 5. Germline CDR1 is SGHDT and CDR2 is YYEEEE. The CDR3 has 15 amino acids. The CDR3 is CASSLLTGRYNEQFF. The DNA for the CDR3 is TGTGCCAGCAGCTTGTTGACAGGGAGATACAATGAGCAGTTCTTC.

This clone was observed a few times. V is TRBV7-9 and J is TRBJ1-3, with a possible D match to TRBD1 (6 bases). From germline, CDR1 is SEHNR and CDR2 FQNEAQ (reference sequence). Trimming removed 5 bases from V and 0 bases from J, with 14 bases in between. The CDR3 extends over 16 amino acids. The DNA for the CDR3 is TGTGCCAGCAGCACGACGGACAGTCCCTCTGGAAACACCATATATTTT. Its protein product is CASSTTDSPSGNTIYF.

This chain connects TRBV12-5 to TRBJ2-1; TRBD2 matches at 13 bases. The CDR3 has 17 residues. V shed 4 bases and J 4 bases; nucleotides not matched to a gene: 7. Per germline, CDR1 LGHNT and CDR2 FRNRAP. DNA for the CDR3: TGTGCTAGTGGTTCCCCGGGACTAGCGGGGCGGTACAATGAGCAGTTCTTC. It specifies CASGSPGLAGRYNEQFF.

This chain links TRBV10-3 with TRBJ2-1, with a weak D call TRBD1 (7 bases). Germline V gene sequence: CDR1 ENHRY, CDR2 SYGVKD. This CDR3 spans 13 amino acids. The V gene lost 3 bases and the J gene lost 7 bases, with 10 bases spanning the gap. The CDR3 bases are TGTGCCATCAGTGACGCAGGGGGGAATGAGCAGTTCTTC. Its protein is CAISDAGGNEQFF.

This clone is a singleton in its sample. CDR3 protein: CASSESPTGRQPQHF. The CDR3 DNA is TGTGCCAGCAGTGAATCCCCGACAGGGCGACAGCCCCAGCATTTT. This chain connects TRBV6-1 to TRBJ1-5; 7 bases are a match to TRBD1. The CDR3 totals 15 residues. Germline V gene lookup returns CDR1 MNHNS and CDR2 SASEGT. V was clipped by 2 bases and J by 7 bases; unmatched bases: 8.

About this clone: At one boundary the junction diverges from the germline segment, which might be a read error. The rearrangement links TRBV19 to TRBJ2-3; the match to TRBD2 covers 11 bases. Germline V CDR1 and CDR2: LNHDA, SQIVND (reference sequence). The CDR3 spans 11 residues. In nucleotides, the CDR3 is TGTGCCACCTCTAGCGGGGGGCCCCTTAATTTT. Protein sequence: CATSSGGPLNF.

Of note for this clone: The identical CDR3 is also encoded by other nucleotide sequences in the sample. The DNA of the CDR3 is TGTGCCAGCAGCTTGCCGGGACAGGGCTACGAGCAGTACTTC. Its protein is CASSLPGQGYEQYF. This chain joins TRBV11-2 and TRBJ2-7; 9 nucleotides align to TRBD1. The CDR3 spans 14 residues. Germline CDR1 is SGHAT and CDR2 is FQNNGV. V dropped 3 bases and J dropped 3; count of bases not matched to a gene: 3.

This clone is a singleton in its sample. At the DNA level, this CDR3 is encoded by other sequences in the same sample as well. The rearrangement joins TRBV4-1 to TRBJ2-7; D may be TRBD1 (5 bases). Trimming stripped 1 base from V and 6 bases from J, with 10 bases between. The germline CDR1 and CDR2 sequences are MGHRA and YSYEKL. CDR3 size: 13 residues. DNA of the CDR3: TGCGCCAGCAGCCAAGTAGAAGGGGTCGAGCAGTACTTC. This encodes CASSQVEGVEQYF.

A single count supports this clone. The chain is built from TRBV20-1 and TRBJ2-3; 12 bases are shared with TRBD2. V shed 6 bases, J shed 3 bases, and the junction held 13 bases outside the gene matches. The CDR3 consists of 17 residues. The germline V gene has CDR1 DFQATT and CDR2 SNEGSKA (reference sequence). The CDR3 region has the DNA TGCAGTGCGAGTCTCACGACCGGGACTAGCGGGACAGATACGCAGTATTTT. Its protein product is CSASLTTGTSGTDTQYF.

The J gene is TRBJ2-2, the V gene TRBV5-1, with TRBD2 matching 8 bases. The CDR3 extends over 14 amino acids. From germline, CDR1 is SGHRS and CDR2 YFSETQ. V shed 7 bases, J shed 5 bases, and the junction held 7 bases outside the gene matches. The CDR3 spells CASRPGGQTGELFF. The CDR3 DNA is TGCGCCAGCCGGCCGGGGGGGCAAACCGGGGAGCTGTTTTTT.

Turning to this clone: A single base separates this from a much larger clone, so it may be a read error. The same CDR3 can be traced to other DNA sequences in this sample. This chain connects TRBV7-8 to TRBJ2-2, with D maybe TRBD2 (7 bases). The CDR3 is 15 amino acids. The V end was cut by 6 bases, the J end by 7 bases, with 18 bases between. Per the germline V gene, CDR1 is SGHVS and CDR2 is FQNEAQ. For the CDR3, the DNA is TGTGCCAGCAGACGAACGGGGGGCGGAGGCGGGGAGCTGTTTTTT. Translating gives CASRRTGGGGGELFF. Full variable domain (remainder filled in from reference TRBV7-8 and TRBJ2-2): GAGVSQSPRYKVAKRGQDVALRCDPISGHVSLFWYQQALGQGPEFLTYFQNEAQLDKSGLPSDRFFAERPEGSVSTLKIQRTQQEDSAVYLCASRRTGGGGGELFFGEGSRLTVL.

The rearrangement uses TRBV25-1 and TRBJ1-1, with TRBD1 matching 7 bases. CDR3 length: 15 residues. The J segment lost 1 base and the V segment lost 3 bases, leaving 5 bases of the junction unmatched. From germline, CDR1 is MGHDK and CDR2 SYGVNS. The CDR3 nucleotides are TGTGCCAGCAGTGACTGGAGGACAGGGAACACTGAAGCTTTCTTT. This encodes CASSDWRTGNTEAFF.